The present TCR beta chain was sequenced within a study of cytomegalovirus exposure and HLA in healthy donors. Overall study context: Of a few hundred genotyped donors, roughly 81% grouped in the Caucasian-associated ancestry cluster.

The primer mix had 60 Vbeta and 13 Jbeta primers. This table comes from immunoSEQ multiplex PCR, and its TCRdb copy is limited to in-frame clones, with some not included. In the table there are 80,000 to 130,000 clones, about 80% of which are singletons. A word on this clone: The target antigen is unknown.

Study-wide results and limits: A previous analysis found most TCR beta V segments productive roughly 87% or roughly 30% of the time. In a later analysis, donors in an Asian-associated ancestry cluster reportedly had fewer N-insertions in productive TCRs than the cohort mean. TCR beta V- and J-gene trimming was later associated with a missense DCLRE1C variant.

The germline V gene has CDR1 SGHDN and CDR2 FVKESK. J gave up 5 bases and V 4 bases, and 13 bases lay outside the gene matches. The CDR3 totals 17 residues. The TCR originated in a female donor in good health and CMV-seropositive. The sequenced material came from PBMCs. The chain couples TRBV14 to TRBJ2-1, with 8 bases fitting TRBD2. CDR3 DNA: TGTGCCAGCAGCCCAAGAAAAAGAACTAGCGGAGACAATGAGCAGTTCTTC. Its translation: CASSPRKRTSGDNEQFF.